This T cell receptor (beta chain) was recovered during a study of blood T cell repertoires in COVID-19. About the study: PBMCs, B-cell-depleted T cells, or T cells were the source of the cDNA or gDNA that made up the material.

Repertoires were generated with immunoSEQ multiplex PCR, while TCRdb's copy carries only in-frame clones and drops some. The sample carries under 300,000 clones, roughly 87% recorded once. Germline loops: CDR1 SGHTA, CDR2 FQGTGA. V was pared by 2 bases and J by 1 base, with 4 bases of the junction left unmatched. This CDR3 comprises 15 residues. Recruitment covered about two dozen US areas and drew participants whose ages spanned roughly 18 to 89 years. Participants were placed into cohorts based on the clinical history they reported. Two negative PCRs, clearance, or symptom resolution were required of recovered Cohort 3 donors.

The receptor was isolated from a woman in her 30s who had recovered from COVID-19. V is TRBV7-3 and J is TRBJ2-5, with 7 bases lining up with TRBD2. Input material: PBMCs or T cells enriched from blood (not recorded which). The CDR3 loop is CASSLLTGGQETQYF. CDR3 nucleotides: TGTGCCAGCAGCTTATTGACGGGAGGCCAAGAGACCCAGTACTTC. The complete variable domain, with remaining parts taken from reference TRBV7-3 and TRBJ2-5, reads GAGVSQTPSNKVTEKGKYVELRCDPISGHTALYWYRQSLGQGPEFLIYFQGTGAADDSGLPNDRFFAVRPEGSVSTLKIQRTERGDSAVYLCASSLLTGGQETQYFGPGTRLLVL.